The entry below gives a single TCR beta chain sequence along with its context. Its specificity is not known. The data stem from a study of beta chain features in type 1 diabetes. General study findings and limits: In all four CD4+ subsets, TCRB CDR3 length was significantly, moderately reduced in type 1 diabetes.

Expressed TCRB transcripts were sequenced because the isolated RNA had all been reverse transcribed beforehand. Produced via immunoSEQ multiplex PCR; TCRdb's table is partial and in-frame only. The profile shows roughly 260,000 clones, 11% of them singletons. One heparinised blood draw averaging about 116 mL was given by each donor. Looked up from germline, CDR1 is SGHRS and CDR2 is YFSETQ. V dropped 5 bases and J dropped 6 bases, with 18 bases sitting between them. The CDR3 sequence is 15 residues long. Material: naive CD4+ T cells from blood. J is TRBJ2-1 and V is TRBV5-1; tentatively, D is TRBD2 (6 bases). This TCR was recovered from a man aged 30 to 39 with type 1 diabetes. DNA of the CDR3: TGCGCCAGCAGTCCCGCGGGGTTGAGGGCCAATGAGCAGTTCTTC. It specifies CASSPAGLRANEQFF.